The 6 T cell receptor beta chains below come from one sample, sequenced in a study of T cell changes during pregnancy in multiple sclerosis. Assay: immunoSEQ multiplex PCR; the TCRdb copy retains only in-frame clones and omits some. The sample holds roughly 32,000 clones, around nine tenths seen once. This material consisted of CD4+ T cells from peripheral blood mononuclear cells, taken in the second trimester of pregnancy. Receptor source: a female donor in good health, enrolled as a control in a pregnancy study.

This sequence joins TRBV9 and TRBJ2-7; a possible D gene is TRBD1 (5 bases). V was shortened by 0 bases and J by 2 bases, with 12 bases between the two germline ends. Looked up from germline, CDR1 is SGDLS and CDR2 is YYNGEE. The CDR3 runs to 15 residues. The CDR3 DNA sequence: TGTGCCAGCAGCGTAGATTTGGACACCACCTACGAGCAGTACTTC. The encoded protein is CASSVDLDTTYEQYF.

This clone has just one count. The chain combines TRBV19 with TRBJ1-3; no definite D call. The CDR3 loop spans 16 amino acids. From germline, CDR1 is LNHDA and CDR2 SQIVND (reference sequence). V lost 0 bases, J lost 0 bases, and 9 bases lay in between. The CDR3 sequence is CASSIEGRRSGNTIYF. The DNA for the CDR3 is TGTGCCAGTAGTATAGAGGGCCGGCGCTCTGGAAACACCATATATTTT.

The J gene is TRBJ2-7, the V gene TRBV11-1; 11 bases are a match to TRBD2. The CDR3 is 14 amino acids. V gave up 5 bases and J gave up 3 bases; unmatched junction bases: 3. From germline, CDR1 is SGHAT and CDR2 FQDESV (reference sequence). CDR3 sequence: CASSRGLAVYEQYF. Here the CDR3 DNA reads TGTGCCAGCAGCCGGGGACTAGCGGTCTACGAGCAGTACTTC. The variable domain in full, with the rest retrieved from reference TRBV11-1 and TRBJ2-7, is EAEVAQSPRYKITEKSQAVAFWCDPISGHATLYWYRQILGQGPELLVQFQDESVVDDSQLPKDRFSAERLKGVDSTLKIQPAELGDSAMYLCASSRGLAVYEQYFGPGTRLTVT.

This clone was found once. The CDR3 bases are TGCGCCAGCAGCTCTTATGCTCAGGGGGCGGCCTATAATTCACCCCTCCACTTT. Translated, it gives CASSSYAQGAAYNSPLHF. The chain has TRBV4-3 and TRBJ1-6; 8 nucleotides line up with TRBD1. Germline CDR1 LGHNA, CDR2 YSLEER. The trim removed 5 bases at V and 2 bases at J, leaving 11 bases unmatched. The CDR3 has 18 amino acids.

CDR3: CAWIFSGSNTGELFF. The CDR3 DNA reads as TGTGCCTGGATATTTTCGGGGTCCAACACCGGGGAGCTGTTTTTT. The chain couples TRBV30 to TRBJ2-2; TRBD2 might be the D (5 bases). The CDR3 is 15 amino acids. CDR1 is GTSNPN, CDR2 SVGIG, per germline (reference sequence). The V and J ends lost 4 bases and 2 bases respectively, with 14 bases between them. Complete variable domain (other parts from reference TRBV30 and TRBJ2-2): SQTIHQWPATLVQPVGSPLSLECTVEGTSNPNLYWYRQAAGRGLQLLFYSVGIGQISSEVPQNLSASRPQDRQFILSSKKLLLSDSGFYLCAWIFSGSNTGELFFGEGSRLTVL.

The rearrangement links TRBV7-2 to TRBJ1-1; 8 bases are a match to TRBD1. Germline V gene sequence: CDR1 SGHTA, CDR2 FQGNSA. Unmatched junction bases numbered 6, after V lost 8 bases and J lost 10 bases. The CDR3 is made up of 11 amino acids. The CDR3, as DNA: TGTGCCAGCGCTACAGGGGGGCGAGCTTTCTTT. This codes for CASATGGRAFF. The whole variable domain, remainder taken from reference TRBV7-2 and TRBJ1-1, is GAGVSQSPSNKVTEKGKDVELRCDPISGHTALYWYRQSLGQGLEFLIYFQGNSAPDKSGLPSDRFSAERTGGSVSTLTIQRTQQEDSAVYLCASATGGRAFFGQGTRLTVV.